This TCR beta chain was observed in a study of human CD8 memory T cell subsets. Regarding the study as a whole: T cell repertoires from the stem-like memory and precursor exhausted subsets showed minimal mutual overlap.

Production of TCR beta libraries used UMI-labeled 5' RACE as the method. From the 5' RACE reads, TCRdb lists one entry per CDR3 protein and no DNA. Recorded for this sample: around 10,000 distinct CDR3 sequences. Stem-like memory CD8+ T cell (TSTEM) populations were CCR7+ PD-1- TIGIT-. Germline CDR1 reads SGHVS; CDR2 reads FNYEAQ. CDR3 size: 18 residues. For this clonotype: The antigen is undetermined.

Sequenced material: CD8+ stem-like memory T cells (TSCM and TCM) sorted from PBMCs. Specified subset: stem-like memory CD8 T cells (TSTEM), CCR7+ PD-1- TIGIT-. This chain uses TRBV7-6 with TRBJ2-3; the TCRdb call, TRBD2, lacks DNA for checking. The sequence came from a human donor in good health. The CDR3 here is CASSLGLEGETPTDTQYF.